Listed below are T cell receptor beta chains from one sample, sequenced in a study of blood T cell repertoires in COVID-19. This table comes from immunoSEQ multiplex PCR, and its TCRdb copy is limited to in-frame clones, with some not included. The sample holds approximately 200,000 clones, approximately 83% seen once. The sequenced sample consisted of peripheral blood. The receptors were gathered from a man in his sixties with acute or convalescent COVID-19. CDR3s include the opening cysteine and the closing phenylalanine or tryptophan. Each record gives: CDR3 length, D gene, clone size, J gene, V gene, CDR3 DNA, CDR3 protein. A D gene is named only where the DNA matches it firmly. A row's size may be missing; if present it is once, few, many or a size class.

14	.	.	TRBJ2-3	TRBV7-3	TGTGCCAGCAGCCTAGCCAGGGACACCAATACGCAGTATTTT	CASSLARDTNTQYF
14	.	.	TRBJ2-1	TRBV11-3	TGTGCCAGCAGCCTGGGCCCCACTTACAATGAGCAGTTCTTC	CASSLGPTYNEQFF
11	.	once	TRBJ2-2	TRBV19	TGTCCCCCCGGGGACACCGGGGAGCTGTTTTTT	CPPGDTGELFF
17	TRBD1	few	TRBJ2-5	TRBV5-1	TGCGCCAGCAGCTTTCTTCCAGGGACAGGGGGTTATGAGACCCAGTACTTC	CASSFLPGTGGYETQYF
13	TRBD1	few	TRBJ1-4	TRBV12-3/TRBV12-4	TGTGCCAGCAGTTTGGCACAGGGGAGAAAACTGTTTTTT	CASSLAQGRKLFF
15	TRBD2	.	TRBJ2-3	TRBV27	TGTGCCAGTCGGGCGGGAGGGGCTGGCACAGATACGCAGTATTTT	CASRAGGAGTDTQYF
14	TRBD2	.	TRBJ2-1	TRBV6-5	TGTGCCAGCACGAGAGGTAGCGGGGCTGATGAGCAGTTCTTC	CASTRGSGADEQFF
15	TRBD2	.	TRBJ2-2	TRBV27	TGTGCCAGCAGGACTAGCGGGATTAGCACCGGGGAGCTGTTTTTT	CASRTSGISTGELFF
15	TRBD2	once	TRBJ2-1	TRBV7-2	TGTGCCAGCAGATTACTAGCGGGAGGGAGCAATGAGCAGTTCTTC	CASRLLAGGSNEQFF
15	TRBD2	.	TRBJ2-7	TRBV3-1/TRBV3-2	TGTGCCAGCAGCCAAGAGAGACTAGCGGCATACGAGCAGTACTTC	CASSQERLAAYEQYF
17	TRBD2	.	TRBJ2-3	TRBV3-1/TRBV3-2	TGTGCCAGCAGCCAGGATTTGACTAGCGGGAGGGTAAATACGCAGTATTTT	CASSQDLTSGRVNTQYF
14	.	.	TRBJ2-3	TRBV4-2	TGTGCCAGCAGCCAAGAGAGTTCGCCAGATACGCAGTATTTT	CASSQESSPDTQYF
14	.	.	TRBJ2-7	TRBV27	TGTGCCAGCAGGGGTTCGGGGTATTGGTACGAGCAGTACTTC	CASRGSGYWYEQYF
15	.	.	TRBJ1-1	TRBV5-4	TGTGCCAGCAGGACCCCAGGGGTTATGAACACTGAAGCTTTCTTT	CASRTPGVMNTEAFF
14	.	.	TRBJ2-1	TRBV28	TGTGCCAGCAGTCCGAATAGGGGGGGCCGTGAGCAGTTCTTC	CASSPNRGGREQFF